What follows describes a single T cell receptor beta chain. The data are from a study of shared clonotypes between healthy human individuals. CD8 cells classed as naive were CD45RO-negative and positively selected for CCR7, excluding terminally differentiated effector memory CD45RA+ cells. The repertoire was sequenced with immunoSEQ multiplex PCR; TCRdb's copy has only in-frame clones and lacks some. Of some 2.1 million clones detected, 90% to 95% appear once; the ten largest clones hold over 1.5%. The CDR3 runs 14 residues. The germline V and J ends were trimmed by 7 bases and 6 bases, with 15 bases remaining between them. CDR1 MGHRA and CDR2 YSYEKL come from the germline V gene.

The sequence was obtained from a man younger than 35 in good health. Some clones in this sample may be carry-over from other donors' samples. This chain uses TRBV4-1 with TRBJ2-2; no clear D. Sequenced: naive CD8+ T cells from PBMCs. The CDR3 DNA reads TGCGCCAGCAAGGCCAGAGCTCCCGCCGGGGAGCTGTTTTTT. It translates to CASKARAPAGELFF.